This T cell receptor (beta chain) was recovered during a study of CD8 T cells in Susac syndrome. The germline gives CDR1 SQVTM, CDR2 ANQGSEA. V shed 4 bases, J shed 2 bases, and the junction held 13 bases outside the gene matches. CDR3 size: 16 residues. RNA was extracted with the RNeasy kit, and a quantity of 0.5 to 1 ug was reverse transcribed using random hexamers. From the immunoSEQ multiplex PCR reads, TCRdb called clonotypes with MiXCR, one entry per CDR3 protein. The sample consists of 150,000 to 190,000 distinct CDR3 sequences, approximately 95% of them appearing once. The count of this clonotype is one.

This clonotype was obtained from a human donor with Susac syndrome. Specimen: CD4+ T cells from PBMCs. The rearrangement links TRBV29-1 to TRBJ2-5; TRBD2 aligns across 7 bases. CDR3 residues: CSVVAGRSALQETQYF. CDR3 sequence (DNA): TGCAGCGTTGTAGCCGGGAGGTCAGCTCTTCAAGAGACCCAGTACTTC. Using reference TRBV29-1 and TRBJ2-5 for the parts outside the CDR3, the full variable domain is SAVISQKPSRDICQRGTSLTIQCQVDSQVTMMFWYRQQPGQSLTLIATANQGSEATYESGFVIDKFPISRPNLTFSTLTVSNMSPEDSSIYLCSVVAGRSALQETQYFGPGTRLLVL.